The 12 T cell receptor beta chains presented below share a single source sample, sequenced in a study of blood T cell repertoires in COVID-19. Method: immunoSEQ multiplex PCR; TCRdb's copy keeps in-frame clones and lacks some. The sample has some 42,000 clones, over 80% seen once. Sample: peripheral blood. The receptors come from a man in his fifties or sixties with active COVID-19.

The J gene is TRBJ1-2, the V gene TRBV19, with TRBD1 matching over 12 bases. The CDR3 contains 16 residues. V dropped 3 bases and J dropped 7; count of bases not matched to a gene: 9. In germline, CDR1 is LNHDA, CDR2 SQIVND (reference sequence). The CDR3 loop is CASSIGTGGGQGGYTF. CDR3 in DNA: TGTGCCAGTAGTATCGGGACAGGGGGCGGACAGGGTGGCTACACCTTC.

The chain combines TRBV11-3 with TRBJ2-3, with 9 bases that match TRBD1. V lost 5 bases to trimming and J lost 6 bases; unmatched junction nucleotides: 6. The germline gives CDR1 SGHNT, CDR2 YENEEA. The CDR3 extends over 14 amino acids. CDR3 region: CASSHTGGADTQYF. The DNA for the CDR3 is TGTGCCAGCAGCCACACAGGGGGCGCGGATACGCAGTATTTT.

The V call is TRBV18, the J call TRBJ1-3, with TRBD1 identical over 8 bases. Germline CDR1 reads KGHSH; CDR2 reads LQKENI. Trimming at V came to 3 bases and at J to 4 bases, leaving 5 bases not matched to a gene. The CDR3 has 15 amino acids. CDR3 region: CASSPDRAGGNTIYF. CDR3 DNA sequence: TGTGCCAGCTCACCGGACAGGGCGGGCGGAAACACCATATATTTT.

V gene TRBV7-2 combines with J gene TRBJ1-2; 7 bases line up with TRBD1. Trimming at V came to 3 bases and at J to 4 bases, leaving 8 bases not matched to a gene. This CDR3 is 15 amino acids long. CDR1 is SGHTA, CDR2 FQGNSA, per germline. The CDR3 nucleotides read TGTGCCAGCAGCTTCGGACAGGAACTATTCTATGGCTACACCTTC. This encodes CASSFGQELFYGYTF.

The CDR3, as DNA: TGTGCCAGCAGCTTAGGGGGGTTGAGCACAGATACGCAGTATTTT. It encodes CASSLGGLSTDTQYF. This chain links TRBV7-3 with TRBJ2-3; the D gene is possibly TRBD2 (6 bases). CDR1 is SGHTA, CDR2 FQGTGA, per germline. Between the trimmed V and J ends, which lost 2 bases and 0 bases, there was a span of 9 bases. This CDR3 has 15 amino acids. Full variable domain (outside the CDR3, taken from reference TRBV7-3 and TRBJ2-3): GAGVSQTPSNKVTEKGKYVELRCDPISGHTALYWYRQSLGQGPEFLIYFQGTGAADDSGLPNDRFFAVRPEGSVSTLKIQRTERGDSAVYLCASSLGGLSTDTQYFGPGTRLTVL.

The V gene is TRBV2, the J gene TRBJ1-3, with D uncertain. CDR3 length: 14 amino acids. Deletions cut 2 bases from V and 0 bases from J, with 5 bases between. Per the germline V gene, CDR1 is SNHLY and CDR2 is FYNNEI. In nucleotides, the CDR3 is TGTGCCAGCAGTGAAACAGTCTCTGGAAACACCATATATTTT. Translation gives CASSETVSGNTIYF.

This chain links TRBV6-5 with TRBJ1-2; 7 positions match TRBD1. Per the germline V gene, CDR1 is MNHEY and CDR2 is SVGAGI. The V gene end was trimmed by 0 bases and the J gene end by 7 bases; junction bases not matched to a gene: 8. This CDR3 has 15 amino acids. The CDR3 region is CASSYSRQGSSGYTF. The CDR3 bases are TGTGCCAGCAGTTACTCGCGACAGGGATCAAGTGGCTACACCTTC.

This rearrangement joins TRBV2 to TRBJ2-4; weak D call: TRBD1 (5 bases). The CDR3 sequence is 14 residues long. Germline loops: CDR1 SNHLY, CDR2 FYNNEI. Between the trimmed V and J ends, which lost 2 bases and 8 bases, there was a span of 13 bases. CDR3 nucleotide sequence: TGTGCCAGCAGTGAAAGCCAGGGTCGGTACATTCAGTACTTC. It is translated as CASSESQGRYIQYF.

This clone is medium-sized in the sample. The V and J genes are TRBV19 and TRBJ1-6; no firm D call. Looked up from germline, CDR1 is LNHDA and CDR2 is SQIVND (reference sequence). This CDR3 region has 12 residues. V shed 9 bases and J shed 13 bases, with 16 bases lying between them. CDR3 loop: CARPASGPPLHF. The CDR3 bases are TGTGCCAGACCCGCCTCTGGCCCTCCCCTCCACTTT.

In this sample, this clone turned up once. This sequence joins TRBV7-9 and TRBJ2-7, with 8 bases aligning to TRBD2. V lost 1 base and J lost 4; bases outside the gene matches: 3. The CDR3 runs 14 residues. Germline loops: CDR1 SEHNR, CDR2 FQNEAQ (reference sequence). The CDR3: CASSLVGGEYEQYF. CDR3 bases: TGTGCCAGCAGCTTAGTCGGGGGGGAATACGAGCAGTACTTC.

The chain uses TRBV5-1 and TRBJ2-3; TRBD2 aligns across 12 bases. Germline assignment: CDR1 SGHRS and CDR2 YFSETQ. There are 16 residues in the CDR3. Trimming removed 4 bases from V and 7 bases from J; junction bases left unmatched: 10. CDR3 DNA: TGCGCCAGCAGCGTTAGGACTAGCGGGATTTCCTATACGCAGTATTTT. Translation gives CASSVRTSGISYTQYF.

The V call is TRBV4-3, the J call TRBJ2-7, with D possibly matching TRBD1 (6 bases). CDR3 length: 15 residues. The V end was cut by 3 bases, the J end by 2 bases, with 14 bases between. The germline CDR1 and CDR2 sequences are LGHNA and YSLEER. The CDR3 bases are TGCGCCAGCAGCCAGCTCCTGACAGGTACCTACGAGCAGTACTTC. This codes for CASSQLLTGTYEQYF.